A single sample is the source of the 20 T cell receptor beta chains below, sequenced in a study of cytomegalovirus exposure and HLA in healthy donors. Profiled with immunoSEQ multiplex PCR; TCRdb holds only in-frame clones, not every one. The sample holds about 74,000 clones, approximately 94% seen once. Sequenced: PBMCs. The receptors were gathered from a woman younger than 35 in good health and CMV-seropositive.

This clone showed up just a few times. This chain joins TRBV5-1 and TRBJ2-7; 8 nucleotides agree with TRBD1. The CDR3 contains 15 residues. Germline V gene data show CDR1 as SGHRS and CDR2 as YFSETQ. J gave up 7 bases and V 0 bases, and 9 bases lay outside the gene matches. In DNA form, the CDR3 reads TGCGCCAGCAGCTTGGAGGCGACAGGGGTTTATGAGCAGTACTTC. This encodes CASSLEATGVYEQYF. Complete variable domain (other parts from reference TRBV5-1 and TRBJ2-7): KAGVTQTPRYLIKTRGQQVTLSCSPISGHRSVSWYQQTPGQGLQFLFEYFSETQRNKGNFPGRFSGRQFSNSRSEMNVSTLELGDSALYLCASSLEATGVYEQYFGPGTRLTVT.

Only a few counts were recorded for this clone. V usage is TRBV27 and J usage is TRBJ1-2; TRBD1 might be the D (5 bases). The CDR3 extends over 14 amino acids. Trimming removed 6 bases from V and 0 bases from J, with 11 bases in between. Germline CDR1 is MNHEY and CDR2 is SMNVEV (reference sequence). The CDR3 region is CASRTGGTNYGYTF. CDR3 DNA: TGTGCCAGCAGAACGGGGGGTACTAACTATGGCTACACCTTC.

The genes are TRBV5-6 and TRBJ2-3; 10 bases match TRBD1. CDR3 size: 15 residues. Germline V CDR1 and CDR2: SGHDT, YYEEEE. V shed 0 bases, J shed 6 bases, and the junction held 4 bases outside the gene matches. CDR3: CASSLGQGASDTQYF. CDR3 in DNA: TGTGCCAGCAGCTTGGGACAGGGGGCAAGTGATACGCAGTATTTT.

The genes are TRBV5-4 and TRBJ2-2; D possibly corresponds to TRBD1 (6 bases). Germline-derived CDR1 and CDR2 are SGHNT and YYREEE (reference sequence). The CDR3 spans 15 residues. V gave up 0 bases and J gave up 3 bases, with 9 bases separating them. The CDR3 reads CASSLVGADTGELFF. The CDR3 DNA reads as TGTGCCAGCAGCTTGGTGGGGGCGGACACCGGGGAGCTGTTTTTT. The full variable domain, with the rest looked up from reference TRBV5-4 and TRBJ2-2, is ETGVTQSPTHLIKTRGQQVTLRCSSQSGHNTVSWYQQALGQGPQFIFQYYREEENGRGNFPPRFSGLQFPNYSSELNVNALELDDSALYLCASSLVGADTGELFFGEGSRLTVL.

The chain couples TRBV29-1 to TRBJ1-1; D is unresolved. Germline CDR1 reads SQVTM; CDR2 reads ANQGSEA. This CDR3 is 13 amino acids long. V dropped 7 bases and J dropped 6 bases, with 18 bases sitting between them. For the CDR3, the DNA is TGCAGCGCCGGGGAGGGATTGGGTCCTGAAGCTTTCTTT. It encodes CSAGEGLGPEAFF. The full variable domain, its missing parts supplied by reference TRBV29-1 and TRBJ1-1, is SAVISQKPSRDICQRGTSLTIQCQVDSQVTMMFWYRQQPGQSLTLIATANQGSEATYESGFVIDKFPISRPNLTFSTLTVSNMSPEDSSIYLCSAGEGLGPEAFFGQGTRLTVV.

This chain joins TRBV15 and TRBJ1-2; TRBD1 agrees at 7 bases. V shed 0 bases and J 6 bases; nucleotides not matched to a gene: 10. The CDR3 sequence is 16 residues long. Germline CDR1 is LNHNV and CDR2 is YYDKDF (reference sequence). Here the CDR3 DNA reads TGTGCCACCAGCAGAGATAACCCGACAGGGCGGAATGGCTACACCTTC. This sequence encodes CATSRDNPTGRNGYTF.

The rearrangement joins TRBV7-8 to TRBJ1-2; TRBD1 matches 9 bases. The CDR3 extends over 13 amino acids. J gave up 7 bases and V 5 bases, and 5 bases lay outside the gene matches. Germline CDR1 reads SGHVS; CDR2 reads FQNEAQ. DNA of the CDR3: TGTGCCAGCAGCCCGGGACAGGGTCTTGGCTACACCTTC. Translating gives CASSPGQGLGYTF.

This rearrangement joins TRBV2 to TRBJ2-5, with a tentative D call TRBD2 (6 bases). Looked up from germline, CDR1 is SNHLY and CDR2 is FYNNEI. The CDR3 is 14 amino acids. V was clipped by 5 bases and J by 4 bases, with 14 bases between them. The CDR3 loop is CASSRGLVLETQYF. DNA for the CDR3: TGTGCCAGCAGTAGGGGACTCGTGCTAGAGACCCAGTACTTC.

A note on this clone: One junction end does not reproduce the germline sequence, and a read error may be involved. The chain uses TRBV9 and TRBJ2-1, with TRBD2 matching over 12 bases. The V gene's germline CDR1 is SGDLS and CDR2 YYNGEE. This CDR3 is built from 14 residues. CDR3 sequence reads: CANSGGLAGYEQFF. CDR3 nucleotide sequence: TGTGCCAACAGCGGGGGACTAGCGGGCTATGAGCAGTTCTTC. Full variable domain (missing parts from reference TRBV9 and TRBJ2-1): DSGVTQTPKHLITATGQRVTLRCSPRSGDLSVYWYQQSLDQGLQFLIQYYNGEERAKGNILERFSAQQFPDLHSELNLSSLELGDSALYFCANSGGLAGYEQFFGPGTRLTVL.

This chain connects TRBV9 to TRBJ2-3, with D perhaps matching TRBD2 (7 bases). Germline loops: CDR1 SGDLS, CDR2 YYNGEE. V was cut by 5 bases and J by 6 bases, with 13 bases left in between. The CDR3 covers 13 residues. The CDR3 DNA sequence: TGTGCCAGCAGTGAGGGAGGGGGGGATACGCAGTATTTT. Amino acids: CASSEGGGDTQYF.

The chain carries TRBV7-2 and TRBJ1-1; D perhaps matches TRBD1 (6 bases). The CDR3 sequence is 11 residues long. Trimming removed 6 bases from V and 8 bases from J, with 10 bases in between. Germline loops: CDR1 SGHTA, CDR2 FQGNSA. CDR3: CASRYDREAFF. The DNA for the CDR3 is TGTGCCAGCAGATATGACAGGGAAGCTTTCTTT.

The J gene is TRBJ2-3, the V gene TRBV6-1; D possibly corresponds to TRBD1 (7 bases). This CDR3 comprises 15 residues. The V end was cut by 2 bases, the J end by 6 bases, with 15 bases between. Germline V CDR1 and CDR2: MNHNS, SASEGT. The CDR3 region is CASSERAGGSDTQYF. The CDR3 DNA reads as TGTGCCAGCAGTGAAAGGGCAGGGGGGTCTGATACGCAGTATTTT.

V is TRBV30 and J is TRBJ1-1, with D possibly TRBD1 on 5 matching bases. Per the germline V gene, CDR1 is GTSNPN and CDR2 is SVGIG (reference sequence). The V gene lost 1 base and the J gene lost 1 base, with 10 bases spanning the gap. The CDR3 loop spans 14 amino acids. CDR3 nucleotides: TGTGCCTGGAGTGAGGGGAAATGGAACACTGAAGCTTTCTTT. As protein: CAWSEGKWNTEAFF. Complete variable domain (other parts from reference TRBV30 and TRBJ1-1): SQTIHQWPATLVQPVGSPLSLECTVEGTSNPNLYWYRQAAGRGLQLLFYSVGIGQISSEVPQNLSASRPQDRQFILSSKKLLLSDSGFYLCAWSEGKWNTEAFFGQGTRLTVV.

The chain has TRBV7-3 and TRBJ2-2, with D perhaps TRBD1 (6 bases). The germline V gene has CDR1 SGHTA and CDR2 FQGTGA. The CDR3 runs 15 residues. Trimming cost V 5 bases and J 2 bases, with 12 bases left between them. This chain's CDR3 is CASSPRTDNTGELFF. The CDR3 DNA follows: TGTGCCAGCAGCCCTCGGACAGATAACACCGGGGAGCTGTTTTTT.

J is TRBJ1-1 and V is TRBV7-9; D not certain. Trimming pared 4 bases from V and 5 bases from J, leaving 8 bases between. Germline V gives CDR1 SEHNR, CDR2 FQNEAQ (reference sequence). This CDR3 has 12 residues. The CDR3 here is CASSWGGTEAFF. CDR3 bases: TGTGCCAGCAGCTGGGGAGGTACTGAAGCTTTCTTT.

The rearrangement joins TRBV19 to TRBJ2-4, with 9 bases that match TRBD2. CDR3 length: 19 residues. Trimming at V came to 3 bases and at J to 0 bases, leaving 12 bases not matched to a gene. CDR1 is LNHDA, CDR2 SQIVND, per germline (reference sequence). The CDR3 DNA follows: TGTGCCAGTAGTATCATCGGATTAGCGGGAGTGGGAGCCAAAAACATTCAGTACTTC. It codes for CASSIIGLAGVGAKNIQYF. The full variable domain, rest sourced from reference TRBV19 and TRBJ2-4, is DGGITQSPKYLFRKEGQNVTLSCEQNLNHDAMYWYRQDPGQGLRLIYYSQIVNDFQKGDIAEGYSVSREKKESFPLTVTSAQKNPTAFYLCASSIIGLAGVGAKNIQYFGAGTRLSVL.

The CDR3 nucleotides are TGTGCCAGCAGCCGAAGGACTAGCGGGGTTACAGGGGAGACCCAGTACTTC. Residues: CASSRRTSGVTGETQYF. The J gene is TRBJ2-5, the V gene TRBV7-2, with 12 nucleotides matching TRBD2. The CDR3 contains 17 residues. Losses at the gene ends were 5 bases for V and 5 bases for J; bases not matched to a gene: 12. The germline gives CDR1 SGHTA, CDR2 FQGNSA.

V and J are TRBV27 and TRBJ1-2, with 9 bases fitting TRBD1. This CDR3 contains 14 residues. Germline-derived CDR1 and CDR2 are MNHEY and SMNVEV (reference sequence). V lost 6 bases to trimming and J lost 8 bases; unmatched junction nucleotides: 10. Here the CDR3 reads CASRTTTGGRGYTF. DNA for the CDR3: TGTGCCAGCAGAACTACAACAGGGGGCCGGGGCTACACCTTC.

A single count supports this clone. The chain is built from TRBV4-1 and TRBJ2-3, with 10 bases lining up with TRBD2. CDR3 length: 17 residues. V dropped 0 bases and J dropped 6; count of bases not matched to a gene: 9. The germline V gene has CDR1 MGHRA and CDR2 YSYEKL. As DNA, the CDR3 is TGCGCCAGCAGCCAAGAGGCCTCGACTAGCGGGTTTGATACGCAGTATTTT. As protein: CASSQEASTSGFDTQYF.

The chain is built from TRBV5-4 and TRBJ2-5; TRBD2 matches 12 bases. This CDR3 comprises 16 residues. Trimming removed 3 bases from V and 1 base from J; junction bases left unmatched: 4. Germline V CDR1 and CDR2: SGHNT, YYREEE (reference sequence). CDR3 amino acids: CASSSGLAGSQETQYF. The CDR3 DNA reads as TGTGCCAGCAGCTCGGGACTAGCGGGTTCCCAAGAGACCCAGTACTTC. Supplemented by reference TRBV5-4 and TRBJ2-5, the full variable domain reads ETGVTQSPTHLIKTRGQQVTLRCSSQSGHNTVSWYQQALGQGPQFIFQYYREEENGRGNFPPRFSGLQFPNYSSELNVNALELDDSALYLCASSSGLAGSQETQYFGPGTRLLVL.